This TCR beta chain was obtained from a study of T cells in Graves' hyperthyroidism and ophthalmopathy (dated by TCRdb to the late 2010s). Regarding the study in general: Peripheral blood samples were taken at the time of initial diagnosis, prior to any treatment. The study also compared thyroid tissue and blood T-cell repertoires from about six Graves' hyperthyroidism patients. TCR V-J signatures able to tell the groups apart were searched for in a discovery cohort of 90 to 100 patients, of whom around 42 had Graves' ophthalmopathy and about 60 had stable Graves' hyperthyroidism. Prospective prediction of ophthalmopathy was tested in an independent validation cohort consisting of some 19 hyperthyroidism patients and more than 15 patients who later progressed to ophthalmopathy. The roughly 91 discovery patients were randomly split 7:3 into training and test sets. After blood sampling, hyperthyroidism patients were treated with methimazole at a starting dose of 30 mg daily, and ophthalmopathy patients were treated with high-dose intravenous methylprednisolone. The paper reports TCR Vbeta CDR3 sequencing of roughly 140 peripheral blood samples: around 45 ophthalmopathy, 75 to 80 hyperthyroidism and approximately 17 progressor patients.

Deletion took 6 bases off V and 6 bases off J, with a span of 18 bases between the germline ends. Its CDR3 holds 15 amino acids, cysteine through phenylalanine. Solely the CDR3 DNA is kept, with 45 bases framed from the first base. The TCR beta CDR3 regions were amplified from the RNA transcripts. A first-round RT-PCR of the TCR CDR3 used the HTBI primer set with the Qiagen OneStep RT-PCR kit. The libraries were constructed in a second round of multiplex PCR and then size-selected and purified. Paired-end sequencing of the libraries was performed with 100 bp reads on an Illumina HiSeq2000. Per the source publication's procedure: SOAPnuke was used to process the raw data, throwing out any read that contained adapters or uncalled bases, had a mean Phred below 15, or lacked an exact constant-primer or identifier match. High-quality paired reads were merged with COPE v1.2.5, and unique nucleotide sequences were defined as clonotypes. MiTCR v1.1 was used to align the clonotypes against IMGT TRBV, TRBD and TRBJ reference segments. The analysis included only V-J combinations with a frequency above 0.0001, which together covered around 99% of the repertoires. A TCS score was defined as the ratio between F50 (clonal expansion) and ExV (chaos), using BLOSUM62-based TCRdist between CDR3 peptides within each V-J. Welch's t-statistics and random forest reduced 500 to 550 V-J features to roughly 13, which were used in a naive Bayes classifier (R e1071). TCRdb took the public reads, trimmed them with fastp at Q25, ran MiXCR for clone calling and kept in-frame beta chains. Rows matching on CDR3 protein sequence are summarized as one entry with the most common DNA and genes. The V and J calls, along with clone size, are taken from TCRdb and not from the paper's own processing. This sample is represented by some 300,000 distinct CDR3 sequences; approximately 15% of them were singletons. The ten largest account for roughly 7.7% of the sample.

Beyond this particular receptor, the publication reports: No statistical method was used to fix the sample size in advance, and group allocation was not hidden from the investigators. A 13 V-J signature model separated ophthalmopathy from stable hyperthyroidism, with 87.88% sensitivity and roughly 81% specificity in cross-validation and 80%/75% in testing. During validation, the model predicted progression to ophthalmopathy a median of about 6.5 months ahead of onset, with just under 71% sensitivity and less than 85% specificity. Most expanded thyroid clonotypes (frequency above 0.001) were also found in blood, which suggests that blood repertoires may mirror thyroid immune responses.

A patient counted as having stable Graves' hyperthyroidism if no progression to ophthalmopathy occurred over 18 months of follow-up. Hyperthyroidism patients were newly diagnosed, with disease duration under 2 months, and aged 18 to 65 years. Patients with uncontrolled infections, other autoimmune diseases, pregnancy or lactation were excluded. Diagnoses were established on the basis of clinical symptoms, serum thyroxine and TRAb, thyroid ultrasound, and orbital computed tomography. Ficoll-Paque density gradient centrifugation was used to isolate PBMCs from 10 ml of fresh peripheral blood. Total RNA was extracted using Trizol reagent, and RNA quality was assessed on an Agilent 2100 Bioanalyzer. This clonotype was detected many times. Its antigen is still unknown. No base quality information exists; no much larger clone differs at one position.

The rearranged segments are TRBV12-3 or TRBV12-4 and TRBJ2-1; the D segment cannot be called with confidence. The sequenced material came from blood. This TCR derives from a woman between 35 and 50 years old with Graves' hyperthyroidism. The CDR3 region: CASSPMGNLGNEQFF. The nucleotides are TGTGCCAGCAGCCCCATGGGGAACCTTGGCAATGAGCAGTTCTTC.